This TCR beta chain is drawn from a study of blood T cell repertoires in COVID-19. Profiling relied on immunoSEQ multiplex PCR, and the TCRdb table lists in-frame clones only, not all of them. The sample yields some 200,000 clones, roughly 84% seen once. There are 14 residues in the CDR3. Deletions cut 2 bases from V and 7 bases from J, with 12 bases between. Germline-derived CDR1 and CDR2 are MNHNY and SVGAGI (reference sequence). The receptor's source is a woman in her 70s with COVID-19, enrolled during active disease. The specimen was peripheral blood. This chain uses TRBV6-6 with TRBJ2-1, with D possibly being TRBD1 (6 bases). The CDR3 sequence is CASSYEGGRNEQFF. The CDR3 DNA reads TGTGCCAGCAGTTACGAAGGGGGTCGGAATGAGCAGTTCTTC.